Listed here is a single T cell receptor beta chain. Its target antigen remains unknown. There are no base qualities to consult, and no much larger clone falls within one base. The data derive from a study of cytomegalovirus exposure and HLA in healthy donors (dated by TCRdb to 2016 to 2017). Looking at the study overall: An earlier analysis of several hundred of the donors reported about 250 Gb of sequence data and 100 million to 130 million unique TCR beta sequences from roughly 200 million T cells. Typing coverage varied by locus: about 620-630 donors for A, B, C, DRB1 and DQB1; about 520 for DQA1; more than 600 for DPA1; roughly 470 for DPB1. Donor age, sex, ethnicity and CMV serostatus were collected together with the repertoire data. The study aimed to test whether cataloging public T cell receptors could reveal signatures of past pathogen exposure. All discovery cohort repertoires had been generated using a single sequencing platform. Along with the approximately 700-subject first cohort, a separate validation cohort of approximately 110 different subjects was used. An early release covering roughly 640 HLA-typed donors comprised about 320 gigabases of sequencing data and roughly 85 million unique TCR sequences. To predict cytomegalovirus infection status, the study combined high-throughput TCR immunosequencing, statistical association of individual TCRs with disease status, and machine learning. A later genetic analysis took genome-wide SNP genotypes for about three fifths of the roughly 700 donors and used that subset as a discovery cohort. In an earlier analysis of roughly 580 of the donors, high-throughput TCR beta sequencing was used to judge whether each TCR beta V gene segment behaved as functional or pseudogenic. Among around 400 genotyped donors of the cohort, an average of around 240,000 unique TCR beta nucleotide sequences was sequenced per donor, of which 15% to 20% were non-productive. Rather than using new phenotypic data, the later analysis identified candidate immune exposures from TCR beta sequences and from how often those sequences occurred across donors. Of the 398 genotyped donors, approximately 80% were placed in the genetic ancestry cluster associated with self-reported Caucasian donors. The study used immunosequencing to profile the T cell repertoires of several hundred subjects and linked those repertoires to cytomegalovirus serostatus. A later analysis re-analyzed previously published TCR beta repertoires from about 730 donors and added high-resolution HLA genotyping to study TCR occurrence patterns. HLA typing included class I and class II loci at four-digit resolution. Because of strong linkage in the cohort, 4 to 6 DR-DQ haplotypes were treated as single units for association and clustering.

Library preparation used the immunoSEQ multiplex PCR assay. For the multiplex PCR, a mixture combining 60 forward primers for TCR Vbeta segments and 13 reverse primers for TCR Jbeta segments was used. The CDR3 region of rearranged TCR beta genes was amplified from genomic DNA with a multiplex PCR assay. The Illumina HiSeq System was used to sequence the amplified TCR beta libraries as 87-base-pair reads. Turning to the authors' computational methods: A later analysis tallied 70 million to 100 million unique TCR beta chains across the 700 or so repertoires, and about 10 million of those chains were shared by two or more donors. To remove PCR and sequencing errors, raw reads were error-corrected and collapsed into unique sequences using a nearest-neighbor algorithm that merged closely related sequences. CDR3 sequences were aligned to IMGT reference sequences to assign V, D and J gene segments. For a sequence to be retained, a match of at least six nucleotides to both a V gene segment and a J gene segment was required. A rearrangement was called productive if the CDR3 had no stop codons and remained in frame with V and J, and every other rearrangement was called non-productive. Following IMGT convention, CDR3 was defined as the stretch from the second conserved V-encoded cysteine up to the conserved J-encoded phenylalanine. The earlier analysis of a few hundred of the donors excluded any sequence lacking an unambiguous match to a single V gene segment. In an earlier analysis of a few hundred of the donors, a V segment was called functional when productive rearrangements were above 56.7%, and segregating when the standard deviation between donors exceeded 5%. A statistical classification framework was built for diagnosing cytomegalovirus status from the catalog of TCR beta chain sequences. In a later analysis, V and J genes were assigned by comparing TCR nucleotide sequences against IMGT/GENE-DB human TR gene sequences. The TCRdist pipeline was used in a later analysis to assign CDR3 sequences and most-parsimonious VDJ recombination scenarios. In a later analysis, every TCR beta chain was defined by the combination of its CDR3 amino acid sequence and its V-gene family, and reads without a unique V-gene family were dropped. To address suspected cross-contamination and a sequencing artifact, a later analysis removed roughly 580 highly shared, low-generation-probability nucleotide sequences. A later analysis calculated a clonal expansion index for each public chain from normalized within-repertoire ranks of inferred template counts. In a later analysis, generation probabilities were computed with a VDJ recombination model fitted to out-of-frame rearrangements, and the resulting probabilities were checked against IGoR. A later analysis scored TCR-TCR, TCR-HLA and TCR-CMV co-occurrence with hypergeometric tests, applying a repertoire-size bias correction to TCR pairs. To estimate false discovery rates, a later analysis permuted the HLA or CMV assignments 20 times. In a later analysis, co-occurring TCRs were grouped using DBSCAN, and TCRdist sequence similarity was added for clustering within HLA-allele-positive subsets. Co-occurrence clustering excluded repertoires with fewer than 30,000 or more than 120,000 public chains, plus five with anomalous nucleotide sharing. TCRdb re-hosts the immuneACCESS table, in-frame sequences only. Its copies lack some clones; in the studies checked, an unresolved V gene accounts for under half of them, and the cause for the rest is not known. The D gene and trimming were derived from the DNA, and the V and J assignments and clone size from that table. The sample profile shows about 160,000 clones; almost 80% of them were found once. Just under 1% of the sample is in the top ten clones.

The cohort was made up of approximately 670 healthy bone marrow donors. All cohort members were sampled while nominally healthy, although unrecorded immune exposures were likely present. The donor tested CMV seropositive and was one of the 289 seropositive cohort members. A peripheral blood sample was provided by each donor, and peripheral blood mononuclear cells were used for TCR beta sequencing. Genomic DNA was extracted from the blood cell samples with the Qiagen DNeasy Blood Extraction Kit. V is pared back by 10 bases and J by 4 bases, with 14 bases lying between the germline termini. CDR1 and CDR2, per the germline V gene, are MNHEY and SVGAGI. The cysteine opens and the phenylalanine closes a CDR3 of 12 amino acids. Only CDR3 DNA remains: 36 bases, in frame from the first base. Findings and caveats that apply to the study as a whole: The study gave a list of over 150 TCR beta chains associated with cytomegalovirus. A group of highly shared sequence variants was considered likely to be a technical artifact of the sequencing pipeline. According to a later analysis, parvovirus B19, influenza, CMV and Epstein-Barr virus appeared linked to several top co-occurrence clusters. In a later genetic analysis, a missense DCLRE1C variant was associated with V-gene and J-gene trimming of TCR beta chains, and the association was replicated in an independent cohort. When HLA alleles, especially DR and DQ, strongly co-occurred, attributing TCR associations to individual alleles was difficult. A later analysis found that TCR association rates varied across HLA loci, with DRB1 alleles showing the most associated TCRs and HLA-C alleles the fewest. Fewer than 20 rarely observed V segments, including chromosome 9 orphons, were excluded from the earlier analysis of 550 to 700 of the donors because counts were too low. A later genetic analysis reported fewer N-insertions in productive TCRs among donors in an Asian-associated ancestry cluster than the roughly 700-donor mean. Some IMGT-functional V segments, including TRBV6-2 and TRBV6-3, could not be told apart with the 87-base-pair reads, so those segments were excluded. In a later analysis, HLA-associated TCR beta chains showed more clonal expansion and lower generation probabilities than non-associated chains that were equally common. An earlier analysis of approximately 600 of the donors showed that most TCR beta V segments appeared in productive rearrangements either about 87% or about 30% of the time, which broadly matched IMGT annotations. Roughly uniform sequencing depth across donors was assumed in presence/absence analyses, although this assumption may not hold. According to a later analysis, most CMV-associated TCR beta chains appeared to be HLA-restricted, and the HLA associations seemed to be driven largely by CMV exposure. In vitro tests confirmed that a few of the cytomegalovirus-associated TCR beta chains recognize cytomegalovirus antigens. Because HLA typing was missing for some donors at each locus, association tests included only the typed subset. A further reported finding was that TCR beta sequences accurately predicted the HLA-A and HLA-B alleles for most subjects in the first cohort. Cytomegalovirus status was reported to be diagnosed by the classifier with high specificity and sensitivity in both the original and validation cohorts. CMV serostatus was the only immune exposure information available for the cohort. Most TCR sequences were seen in very few donors, while some public TCRs were found in many individuals. Specific HLA alleles were associated with 15,000 to 20,000 TCR beta sequences at a false discovery rate of 0.05 in a later analysis. According to the authors, the approach could potentially be generalized to other disease states and immunological phenotypes. Linkage disequilibrium might explain the correlated functional status among segregating V segments, but an unknown experimental factor could not be ruled out. Only TCR beta chains were sequenced in this cohort, and the absence of alpha or paired-chain data limited detectable features.

Sample: PBMCs. The TCR was taken from a woman aged 45-65 years in good health and CMV-seropositive. Recombination linked TRBV6-5 to TRBJ2-7; a tentative D call is TRBD1 (6 bases match). The nucleotide sequence reads TGTGCCACCCGAGGGGGTCGGTACGAGCAGTACTTC. It encodes CATRGGRYEQYF.